A single T cell receptor beta chain is shown here with its context. The antigen is not known. A junction boundary mismatches the germline segment, possibly from a read error. Germline V gene data show CDR1 as SSHAT and CDR2 as FNYEAQ (reference sequence). CDR3 length equals 16 residues. These data belong to a study of memory CD4+ T cells and cytomegalovirus serostatus. Study-level information: This sample comes from healthy Belgian adults, 8 to 10 CMV seropositive, approximately 24 seronegative. Study-level results: CD4+ memory repertoires contained 67 of 164 reported CMV TCRbeta sequences.

Data came from immunoSEQ multiplex PCR; TCRdb stores just in-frame clones and leaves some out. This repertoire shows some 44,000 clones, 65% to 85% found once; its top ten account for around 0.5%. Single viable CD3+CD4+CD8-CD45RO+ cells were sorted as the memory CD4+ T cells. The sample taken for sequencing was memory CD4+ T cells from blood. This clonotype was sampled from an adult in good health and CMV-seronegative. The rearrangement links TRBV7-7 to TRBJ2-3; D is possibly TRBD2 (6 bases). CDR3 amino acids: CASSPVGGGNLDTQYF. The CDR3 DNA is TGTGCTAGCAGCCCCGTCGGTGGGGGGAATTTGGATACGCAGTATTTT. Based on the CDR3 plus reference TRBV7-7 and TRBJ2-3, the full variable domain is GAGVSQSPRYKVTKRGQDVTLRCDPISSHATLYWYQQALGQGPEFLTYFNYEAQPDKSGLPSDRFSAERPEGSISTLTIQRTEQRDSAMYRCASSPVGGGNLDTQYFGPGTRLTVL.